Reported below is one T cell receptor (beta chain). Its matching antigen is unknown. Coverage ceases 3 residues before the CDR3 finishes, and the germline J gene fills in the end. This specimen belongs to a study of T cell clonality in common variable immunodeficiency. Overall study findings and caveats: In common variable immunodeficiency, TCR beta chains reportedly carried fewer deletions and N-nucleotide insertions. Shared TCRbeta clones were fewer between CVID subjects than controls.

Reduced serum IgG, IgA and/or IgM plus specific antibody deficiency defined CVID. The germline V gene has CDR1 LNHDA and CDR2 SQIVND (reference sequence). V gave up 5 bases and J gave up 0 bases, with 7 bases separating them. The CDR3 is 14 amino acids. Sequenced by immunoSEQ multiplex PCR; TCRdb stores in-frame clones only, minus some. Listed for the sample are roughly 42,000 clones, none seen a single time. Material: peripheral blood mononuclear cells. This clonotype was sampled from a human donor with common variable immunodeficiency. The J gene is TRBJ1-4, the V gene TRBV19; D ambiguous. CDR3 in amino acids: CASSYKATNEKLFF. CDR3 bases read: TGTGCCAGTAGTTACAAGGCAACTAATGAAAAA. Supplemented by reference TRBV19 and TRBJ1-4, the full variable domain reads DGGITQSPKYLFRKEGQNVTLSCEQNLNHDAMYWYRQDPGQGLRLIYYSQIVNDFQKGDIAEGYSVSREKKESFPLTVTSAQKNPTAFYLCASSYKATNEKLFFGSGTQLSVL.